This TCR beta chain was sequenced for a study of cytomegalovirus exposure and HLA in healthy donors. Findings and caveats of the study: It was likely that a cluster of highly shared sequence variants was a sequencing artifact. Rates of TCR association differed by HLA locus in a later analysis, with DRB1 highest and HLA-C lowest.

Comment on this clone: The target antigen is unknown.

Germline V gives CDR1 MDHEN, CDR2 SYDVKM. V gave up 5 bases and J gave up 1 base; unmatched junction bases: 9. CDR3 size: 17 residues. Though nominally healthy at sampling, donors likely had unrecorded immune exposures. The PCR ran on 60 Vbeta and 13 Jbeta primers. Authors' processing steps: Unique TCR beta chains numbered 80 million to 95 million in a later analysis, with roughly 11 million shared. Method: immunoSEQ multiplex PCR; TCRdb's copy keeps in-frame clones and lacks some. For V, J and clone size, that table is used; D and trimming come from the DNA. Of fewer than 150,000 clones in the sample, around 86% were seen once.

V is TRBV28 and J is TRBJ1-5, with 9 bases aligning to TRBD1. Sequencing was carried out using PBMCs. This clonotype originated in a female donor in good health and CMV-seronegative. CDR3 protein: CASSRDRAVLSNQPQHF. The CDR3 nucleotides are TGTGCCAGCAGTCGGGACAGGGCGGTTTTGAGCAATCAGCCCCAGCATTTT.